Described below is a single T cell receptor beta chain sequence and its context. What it binds is not known. The sample originates from a study of a mutant IDH1 vaccine in newly diagnosed glioma. Time point defined: week 23, last vaccination. The content of each vaccine dose was 300 ug of mutant IDH1 20-mer peptide, and topical imiquimod accompanied it. Every donor had a new WHO grade 3 or 4 astrocytoma that was IDH1-mutant, with loss of nuclear ATRX. This table comes from immunoSEQ multiplex PCR, and its TCRdb copy is limited to in-frame clones, with some not included. This sample carries tens of thousands of clones, approximately 85% of them seen once, and the ten largest clones take under 2.5%. This receptor was identified in a man aged 25-45 years with glioma. Some clones in this sample may be carry-over from other donors' samples. Sequenced material: PBMCs, taken from a glioma patient whose treatment included an IDH1 peptide vaccine.

Here the CDR3 reads CASGGGYQPQHF. In DNA form, the CDR3 reads TGTGCCAGCGGGGGGGGCTATCAGCCCCAGCATTTT. V is TRBV28 and J is TRBJ1-5; tentatively, D is TRBD1 (6 bases). The CDR3 has 12 amino acids. Germline V gene lookup returns CDR1 MDHEN and CDR2 SYDVKM. Deletions cut 8 bases from V and 5 bases from J, with 10 bases between.